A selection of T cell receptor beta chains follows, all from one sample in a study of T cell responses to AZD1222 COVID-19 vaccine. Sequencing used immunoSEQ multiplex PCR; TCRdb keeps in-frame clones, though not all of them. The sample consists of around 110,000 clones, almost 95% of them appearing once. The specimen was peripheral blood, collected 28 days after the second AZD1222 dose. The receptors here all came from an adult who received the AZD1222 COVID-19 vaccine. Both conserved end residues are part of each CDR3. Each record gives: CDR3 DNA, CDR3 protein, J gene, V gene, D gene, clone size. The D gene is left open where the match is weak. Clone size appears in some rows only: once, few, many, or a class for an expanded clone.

CDR3 DNA: TGTGCCATCAGTGAGTCTAGGACAGGGGATGGCTACACCTTC
CDR3 protein: CAISESRTGDGYTF
J gene: TRBJ1-2
V gene: TRBV10-3
D gene: TRBD1
clone size: NA

CDR3 DNA: TGTGCCAGCAGTGACGGCAGGGGTGGGAATGAGCAGTTCTTC
CDR3 protein: CASSDGRGGNEQFF
J gene: TRBJ2-1
V gene: TRBV2
D gene: NA
clone size: NA

CDR3 DNA: TGTGCCAGCAGTTCCGCGGCCCCCGGGGGAACTGAAGCTTTCTTT
CDR3 protein: CASSSAAPGGTEAFF
J gene: TRBJ1-1
V gene: TRBV27
D gene: NA
clone size: NA

CDR3 DNA: TGTGCCAGCACCGAATCGGGACCGTACACCGGGGAGCTGTTTTTT
CDR3 protein: CASTESGPYTGELFF
J gene: TRBJ2-2
V gene: TRBV6-5
D gene: NA
clone size: NA

CDR3 DNA: TGTGCCAGTAGTAAAATCTCCGGGCCAACTAACTATGGCTACACCTTC
CDR3 protein: CASSKISGPTNYGYTF
J gene: TRBJ1-2
V gene: TRBV19
D gene: NA
clone size: NA

CDR3 DNA: TGTGCCAGCAGTTTACGGTTCAACACTGAAGCTTTCTTT
CDR3 protein: CASSLRFNTEAFF
J gene: TRBJ1-1
V gene: TRBV27
D gene: NA
clone size: NA

CDR3 DNA: TGTGCCAGCAGCGTAACGGCCACAGATACGCAGTATTTT
CDR3 protein: CASSVTATDTQYF
J gene: TRBJ2-3
V gene: TRBV9
D gene: NA
clone size: once

CDR3 DNA: TGTGCCAGCAGTTCCCCCATGAAGGGAGGGGCAGAGACCCAGTACTTC
CDR3 protein: CASSSPMKGGAETQYF
J gene: TRBJ2-5
V gene: TRBV28
D gene: TRBD2
clone size: NA

CDR3 DNA: TGTGCCAGCAGTGCCGACGGTAATCAGCCCCAGCATTTT
CDR3 protein: CASSADGNQPQHF
J gene: TRBJ1-5
V gene: TRBV2
D gene: NA
clone size: NA

CDR3 DNA: TGTGCCAGCAGTTTAAGCCGACTCCCAGCCTCCTACGAGCAGTACTTC
CDR3 protein: CASSLSRLPASYEQYF
J gene: TRBJ2-7
V gene: TRBV27
D gene: NA
clone size: NA

CDR3 DNA: TGTGCCAGCAGCCATGGAGGCACTTATAGCAATCAGCCCCAGCATTTT
CDR3 protein: CASSHGGTYSNQPQHF
J gene: TRBJ1-5
V gene: TRBV7-8
D gene: NA
clone size: NA

CDR3 DNA: TGTGCCAGCAATGGGGACAGGACGAACACTGAAGCTTTCTTT
CDR3 protein: CASNGDRTNTEAFF
J gene: TRBJ1-1
V gene: TRBV2
D gene: TRBD1
clone size: NA

CDR3 DNA: TGTGCCAGCAACCCGGACCTTGGGAACACCGGGGAGCTGTTTTTT
CDR3 protein: CASNPDLGNTGELFF
J gene: TRBJ2-2
V gene: TRBV7-2
D gene: NA
clone size: NA

CDR3 DNA: TGTGCCAGCAGCTTATACTACGAGCAGTACTTC
CDR3 protein: CASSLYYEQYF
J gene: TRBJ2-7
V gene: TRBV7-2
D gene: NA
clone size: NA

CDR3 DNA: TGCGCCAGCAGCTCTACAGGGGCAGCTAATGAAAAACTGTTTTTT
CDR3 protein: CASSSTGAANEKLFF
J gene: TRBJ1-4
V gene: TRBV5-1
D gene: TRBD1
clone size: NA

CDR3 DNA: TGTGCCAGCACCAACCCACAGGGTTGGGTCGGGGAGCTGTTTTTT
CDR3 protein: CASTNPQGWVGELFF
J gene: TRBJ2-2
V gene: TRBV28
D gene: NA
clone size: NA

CDR3 DNA: TGTGCCAGCAGCTCGAGGGGAGGGGGCGGTAACTATGGCTACACCTTC
CDR3 protein: CASSSRGGGGNYGYTF
J gene: TRBJ1-2
V gene: TRBV9
D gene: TRBD1
clone size: NA

CDR3 DNA: TGTGCCAGCAGCTTGCAGGGGACTAGCATCAATGAGCAGTTCTTC
CDR3 protein: CASSLQGTSINEQFF
J gene: TRBJ2-1
V gene: TRBV5-4
D gene: TRBD2
clone size: NA

CDR3 DNA: TGTGCCAGCAGTTTGACGGGCCAGAGGCCCCAGCATTTT
CDR3 protein: CASSLTGQRPQHF
J gene: TRBJ1-5
V gene: TRBV27
D gene: NA
clone size: NA

CDR3 DNA: TGTGCCAGCAGCTCCCCCGCCCACCCGGAGACCCAGTACTTC
CDR3 protein: CASSSPAHPETQYF
J gene: TRBJ2-5
V gene: TRBV7-2
D gene: NA
clone size: NA

CDR3 DNA: TGCAGTGCTAGTTTCGGGGTCAGGAACTCTGAAGCTTTCTTT
CDR3 protein: CSASFGVRNSEAFF
J gene: TRBJ1-1
V gene: TRBV20-1
D gene: NA
clone size: NA

CDR3 DNA: TGTGCCATCAGTGAGTCGTACTCGACAGTAGAATATGGCTACACCTTC
CDR3 protein: CAISESYSTVEYGYTF
J gene: TRBJ1-2
V gene: TRBV10-3
D gene: NA
clone size: NA

CDR3 DNA: TGTGCCAGCAGCGTAGGAGGGGGCGGAACCTACAATGAGCAGTTCTTC
CDR3 protein: CASSVGGGGTYNEQFF
J gene: TRBJ2-1
V gene: TRBV9
D gene: TRBD1
clone size: NA

CDR3 DNA: TGTGCCAGCAGCCCGGGACTAGCGGTGGCAGATACGCAGTATTTT
CDR3 protein: CASSPGLAVADTQYF
J gene: TRBJ2-3
V gene: TRBV7-9
D gene: TRBD2
clone size: NA

CDR3 DNA: TGTGCCAGCAGCTTAGAAGGGGGGAGGGCCCACGAGCAGTACTTC
CDR3 protein: CASSLEGGRAHEQYF
J gene: TRBJ2-7
V gene: TRBV7-8
D gene: NA
clone size: NA

CDR3 DNA: TGTGCCAGCAGTTATTATCAGGGCCCCTCAACGGGCACTGAAGCTTTCTTT
CDR3 protein: CASSYYQGPSTGTEAFF
J gene: TRBJ1-1
V gene: TRBV6-2/TRBV6-3
D gene: NA
clone size: few

CDR3 DNA: TGTGCCAGCAGCCTTCGGGTTCCGTTGTACAATGAGCAGTTCTTC
CDR3 protein: CASSLRVPLYNEQFF
J gene: TRBJ2-1
V gene: TRBV14
D gene: NA
clone size: NA

CDR3 DNA: TGTGCCAGCAGTGATAGCGGCCGTCGGAGTGAGCAGTTCTTC
CDR3 protein: CASSDSGRRSEQFF
J gene: TRBJ2-1
V gene: TRBV2
D gene: NA
clone size: NA

CDR3 DNA: TGTGCCTGGAGCCGGGACAGCTATGGCTACACCTTC
CDR3 protein: CAWSRDSYGYTF
J gene: TRBJ1-2
V gene: TRBV30
D gene: TRBD1
clone size: NA

CDR3 DNA: TGTGCCAGCAGGAGGACAGGGGGCAATCAGCCCCAGCATTTT
CDR3 protein: CASRRTGGNQPQHF
J gene: TRBJ1-5
V gene: TRBV6-5
D gene: TRBD1
clone size: NA

CDR3 DNA: TGCGCCAGCAGCCAAGACGGCAGAGACTATGGCTACACCTTC
CDR3 protein: CASSQDGRDYGYTF
J gene: TRBJ1-2
V gene: TRBV4-1
D gene: NA
clone size: NA

CDR3 DNA: TGTGCCAGTCGGGGGAAGGCTAACACCGGGGAGCTGTTTTTT
CDR3 protein: CASRGKANTGELFF
J gene: TRBJ2-2
V gene: TRBV28
D gene: NA
clone size: NA

CDR3 DNA: TGTGCCAGCAGCCAAGGCGGGACAGGGGGCAGTTACATTCAGTACTTC
CDR3 protein: CASSQGGTGGSYIQYF
J gene: TRBJ2-4
V gene: TRBV4-2
D gene: TRBD1
clone size: NA

CDR3 DNA: TGTGCCAGCAGTCTAACGACTAGCGAGACTGCCCCGAACACCGGGGAGCTGTTTTTT
CDR3 protein: CASSLTTSETAPNTGELFF
J gene: TRBJ2-2
V gene: TRBV2
D gene: TRBD2
clone size: NA

CDR3 DNA: TGTGCCAGCAGTTACTCGAGTGCGGGAGTATATAATGAGCAGTTCTTC
CDR3 protein: CASSYSSAGVYNEQFF
J gene: TRBJ2-1
V gene: TRBV6-5
D gene: TRBD2
clone size: NA

CDR3 DNA: TGTGCCAGCGGAGACTTGACGGACTACGAGCAGTACTTC
CDR3 protein: CASGDLTDYEQYF
J gene: TRBJ2-7
V gene: TRBV7-9
D gene: NA
clone size: NA

CDR3 DNA: TGTGCCAGCAGCGTAGGGGAGCTCTATGGCTACACCTTC
CDR3 protein: CASSVGELYGYTF
J gene: TRBJ1-2
V gene: TRBV9
D gene: NA
clone size: NA

CDR3 DNA: TGTGCCATCAGTGGTCAGGGGAACTTCGAGCAGTACTTC
CDR3 protein: CAISGQGNFEQYF
J gene: TRBJ2-7
V gene: TRBV10-3
D gene: NA
clone size: once

CDR3 DNA: TGTGCCAGCAGCTTATACGCGCGGTTAGAGCGGGGGACCTACAATGAGCAGTTCTTC
CDR3 protein: CASSLYARLERGTYNEQFF
J gene: TRBJ2-1
V gene: TRBV7-8
D gene: TRBD2
clone size: once

CDR3 DNA: TGTGCCAGCTCACCTAGCCGGGACAGGGCTTTCTTT
CDR3 protein: CASSPSRDRAFF
J gene: TRBJ1-1
V gene: TRBV18
D gene: TRBD1
clone size: NA

CDR3 DNA: TGTGCCAGCAGTTTGTATGGCTACACCTTC
CDR3 protein: CASSLYGYTF
J gene: TRBJ1-2
V gene: TRBV6-5
D gene: NA
clone size: NA

CDR3 DNA: TGCGCCACCTCGACAGGAACTAACTATGGCTACACCTTC
CDR3 protein: CATSTGTNYGYTF
J gene: TRBJ1-2
V gene: TRBV4-1
D gene: NA
clone size: NA

CDR3 DNA: TGCGCCAGCAGCCAAGACCCCGACACCCCGGCTGCAACTAATGAAAAACTGTTTTTT
CDR3 protein: CASSQDPDTPAATNEKLFF
J gene: TRBJ1-4
V gene: TRBV4-1
D gene: NA
clone size: NA